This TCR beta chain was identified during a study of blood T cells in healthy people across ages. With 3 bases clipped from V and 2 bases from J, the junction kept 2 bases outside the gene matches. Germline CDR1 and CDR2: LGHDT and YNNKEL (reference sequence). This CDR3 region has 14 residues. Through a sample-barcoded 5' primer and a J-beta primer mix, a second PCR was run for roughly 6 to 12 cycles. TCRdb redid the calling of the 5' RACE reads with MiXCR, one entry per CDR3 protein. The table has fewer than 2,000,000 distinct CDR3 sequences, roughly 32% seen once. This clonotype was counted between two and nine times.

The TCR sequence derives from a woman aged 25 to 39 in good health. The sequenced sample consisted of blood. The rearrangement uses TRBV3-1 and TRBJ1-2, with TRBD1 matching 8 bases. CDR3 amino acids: CASSQDRVNYGYTF. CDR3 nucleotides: TGTGCCAGCAGCCAGGACAGGGTGAACTATGGCTACACCTTC. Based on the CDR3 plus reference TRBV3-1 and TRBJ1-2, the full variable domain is DTAVSQTPKYLVTQMGNDKSIKCEQNLGHDTMYWYKQDSKKFLKIMFSYNNKELIINETVPNRFSPKSPDKAHLNLHINSLELGDSAVYFCASSQDRVNYGYTFGSGTRLTVV.